This T cell receptor beta chain was recovered during a study of blood T cells in healthy people across ages. Findings of the study overall: TCR beta diversity correlated strongly with naive T cell percentage. Roughly linear declines in TCR beta diversity per million T cells occurred with age. When one million T cells were used, diversity estimates were thought to be underestimates.

Sample-barcoded 5' priming and a J-beta primer mix drove a second PCR of about 6 to 11 cycles. MiXCR, applied by TCRdb to the 5' RACE reads, yields one record per CDR3 protein. Counted here are some 760,000 distinct CDR3 sequences, roughly 25% occurring once; the ten biggest clones make up roughly 3.8%. The sample holds a few counts of this clonotype. What it binds is unknown. Aged roughly 6 to 95, donors were systemically healthy Caucasians from Russia. This CDR3 is 15 amino acids long. Germline V CDR1 and CDR2: SEHNR, FQNEAQ (reference sequence). V lost 1 base to trimming and J lost 7 bases, with 11 bases between them. These data also formed part of another study, on T cells of mothers and their children.

Sequenced input: blood. The chain combines TRBV7-9 with TRBJ1-6; perhaps TRBD1 as D (5 bases). The TCR comes from a boy aged 10-17 years in good health. The CDR3 sequence is CASSLGRGMNSPLHF. The DNA of the CDR3 is TGTGCCAGCAGCTTAGGTCGGGGGATGAATTCACCCCTCCACTTT.